Detailed here is one T cell receptor (beta chain). No antigen is known for it. The record has no base qualities; no much larger clone is one base away. The data were obtained in a study of T cells in Graves' hyperthyroidism and ophthalmopathy (dated by TCRdb to the late 2010s). Concerning the study at large: Peripheral blood samples were taken at initial diagnosis, before any treatment was given. The approximately 100 discovery patients were randomly split 7:3 into training and test sets. After sampling, hyperthyroidism patients received methimazole starting at 30 mg daily, and ophthalmopathy patients received high-dose intravenous methylprednisolone. TCR Vbeta CDR3 sequencing of roughly 140 peripheral blood samples (43 ophthalmopathy, 75 to 85 hyperthyroidism and roughly 17 progressor patients) is reported in the paper. Prospective prediction of ophthalmopathy was tested in an independent validation cohort consisting of fewer than 20 hyperthyroidism patients and some 15 patients who later progressed to ophthalmopathy. The study also compared thyroid tissue and blood T-cell repertoires from 6 or 7 Graves' hyperthyroidism patients. To identify distinguishing TCR V-J signatures, a discovery cohort of about 95 patients was used, comprising 40 to 45 with Graves' ophthalmopathy and around 60 with stable Graves' hyperthyroidism.

The TCR beta CDR3 regions were amplified from RNA transcripts. The first round of RT-PCR for the TCR CDR3 was performed with the HTBI primer set and the Qiagen OneStep RT-PCR kit. Libraries were constructed in a second round of multiplex PCR, after which size selection and purification were performed. Paired-end sequencing of the libraries was performed with 100 bp reads on an Illumina HiSeq2000. The source study handled its data this way. SOAPnuke was used to process the raw data, with reads discarded if the reads contained adapters or uncalled bases, had a mean Phred below 15, or lacked an exact constant-primer or identifier match. High-quality paired reads were merged with COPE v1.2.5, and unique nucleotide sequences were defined as clonotypes. MiTCR v1.1 was used to align clonotypes to the IMGT TRBV, TRBD and TRBJ reference segments. Analysis was restricted to V-J combinations with a frequency above 0.0001, which covered about 99% of repertoires. A TCS score was defined as the ratio between F50 (clonal expansion) and ExV (chaos), using BLOSUM62-based TCRdist between CDR3 peptides within each V-J. Welch's t-statistics and random forest reduced some 510 V-J features to around 14, which were used in a naive Bayes classifier (R e1071). Starting from the raw public reads, TCRdb applied fastp trimming at Q25, assembled clones with MiXCR and retained in-frame beta chains. All rows with the same CDR3 protein become a single entry with the most common DNA and genes. For this entry, the V and J calls and clone size follow TCRdb and not the study's own pipeline. The sample data list about 560,000 distinct CDR3 sequences, and 15% to 19% of these were observed just once. The top ten hold around 7.3% of the sample.

Measured from the cysteine to the phenylalanine, the CDR3 is 13 residues long. Left in the record is the CDR3 DNA by itself, 39 bases read in frame from the first base. The germline V gene (reference sequence) provides CDR1 MNHEY and CDR2 SMNVEV. At the junction V is shortened by 4 bases and J by 7 bases, with 13 bases in between. A patient counted as having stable Graves' hyperthyroidism if no progression to ophthalmopathy occurred over 18 months of follow-up. Hyperthyroidism patients were aged 18 to 65 years and newly diagnosed, with disease duration of less than 2 months. Exclusion was applied to patients with uncontrolled infections, other autoimmune diseases, pregnancy or lactation. Diagnoses were established on the basis of clinical symptoms, serum thyroxine and TRAb, thyroid ultrasound, and orbital computed tomography. PBMCs were isolated from 7.5 to 10 ml of fresh peripheral blood by Ficoll-Paque density gradient centrifugation. Trizol reagent was used to extract total RNA, and RNA quality was then checked on an Agilent 2100 Bioanalyzer.

Overall study results and their limits: No statistical method was used to fix the sample size in advance, and group allocation was not hidden from the investigators. Most expanded thyroid clonotypes (frequency above 0.001) were also found in blood, which suggests that blood repertoires may mirror thyroid immune responses. In validation, progression to ophthalmopathy was predicted by the model with almost 71% sensitivity and approximately 78% specificity, a median of approximately 6.5 months before onset. A model built on a 13 V-J signature distinguished ophthalmopathy from stable hyperthyroidism, reaching 85% to 90% sensitivity and around 81% specificity in cross-validation and 80%/75% in testing.

Sequenced input: blood. The receptor comes from a woman in her twenties or thirties with Graves' hyperthyroidism. The receptor chain draws on TRBV27 and TRBJ1-2; the D gene remains uncertain. The bases read TGTGCCAGCAGTTCCTCAGGAGAAGGTGGCTACACCTTC. The encoded protein is CASSSSGEGGYTF.